This T cell receptor (beta chain) was sequenced for a study of technical replicates of blood from several donors (dated by TCRdb to the late 2010s). Notes on this clone: It has no known antigen specificity. No much larger clone is present one base from it, and per-base qualities are unavailable.

The library was produced with the immunoSEQ multiplex PCR assay. The immuneACCESS repertoire file appears here via TCRdb, limited to in-frame rearrangements. These files lack a portion of the clones; in checked studies, under half of the deficit traces to unresolved V genes, and the cause of the others is not known. Recorded for this sample are approximately 58,000 clones; more than 70% of them occurred a single time. The leading ten clones occupy 5% to 6% of the sample. The CDR3, cysteine through phenylalanine, is 15 amino acids long. The sequence is cut down to CDR3 DNA, 45 bases in frame from base 1. The germline V gene sets CDR1 to SGHRS and CDR2 to YFSETQ. V and J are truncated by 2 bases and 4 bases respectively, leaving an intervening sequence of 15 bases.

The chain joins TRBV5-1 to TRBJ2-5; the best D guess is TRBD2, with 6 bases matching. The sequencing input was PBMCs. The clonotype was recovered from a human donor in good health. Some clones in this sample may be carry-over from other donors' samples. The nucleotides are TGCGCCAGCAGCTTAGAGGAATGGGGAGGAGAGACCCAGTACTTC. Its translation reads: CASSLEEWGGETQYF.